The sequence of this T cell receptor beta chain was determined in a study of cytomegalovirus exposure and HLA in healthy donors. The CDR3 sequence is 14 residues long. Germline V gene sequence: CDR1 MNHEY, CDR2 SMNVEV (reference sequence). V was trimmed by 6 bases and J by 1 base, leaving 12 bases between them. The donors, nominally healthy at sampling, likely had unrecorded immune exposures. The PCR made use of 60 Vbeta and 13 Jbeta primers. Clones were read by immunoSEQ multiplex PCR, and TCRdb kept only the in-frame ones, dropping some. Of roughly 100,000 clones listed, 75% were seen once; the top ten hold 8% to 13%.

The sequence came from a middle-aged man in good health and CMV-seronegative. This chain uses TRBV27 with TRBJ1-1; a possible D gene is TRBD1 (5 bases). Material: PBMCs. The CDR3 nucleotides are TGTGCCAGCAGCCTTCAGGGTAGGAACACTGAAGCTTTCTTT. Translation gives CASSLQGRNTEAFF.